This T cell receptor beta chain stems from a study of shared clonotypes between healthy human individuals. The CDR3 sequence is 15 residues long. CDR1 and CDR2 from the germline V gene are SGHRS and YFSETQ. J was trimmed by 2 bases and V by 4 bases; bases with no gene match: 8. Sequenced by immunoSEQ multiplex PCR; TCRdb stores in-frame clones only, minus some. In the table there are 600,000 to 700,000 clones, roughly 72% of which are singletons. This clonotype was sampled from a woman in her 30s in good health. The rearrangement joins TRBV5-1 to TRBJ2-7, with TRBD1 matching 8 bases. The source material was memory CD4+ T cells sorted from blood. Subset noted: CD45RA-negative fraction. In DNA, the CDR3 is TGCGCCAGCAGCGAGAGACAGGGGCCCACCTACGAGCAGTACTTC. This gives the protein CASSERQGPTYEQYF.